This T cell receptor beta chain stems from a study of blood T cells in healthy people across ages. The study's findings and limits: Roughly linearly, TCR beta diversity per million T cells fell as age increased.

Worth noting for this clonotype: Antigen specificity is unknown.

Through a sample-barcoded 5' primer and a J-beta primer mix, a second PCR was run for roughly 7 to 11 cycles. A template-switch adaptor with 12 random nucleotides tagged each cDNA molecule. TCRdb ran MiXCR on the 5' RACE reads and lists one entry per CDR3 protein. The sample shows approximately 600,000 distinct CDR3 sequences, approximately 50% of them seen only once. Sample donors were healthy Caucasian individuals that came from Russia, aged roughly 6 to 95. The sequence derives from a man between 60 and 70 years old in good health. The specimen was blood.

CDR3 amino acids: CASSHRETDTQYF. CDR3 DNA sequence: TGTGCCAGCAGCCACAGGGAAACAGATACGCAGTATTTT. The gene calls are TRBV6-2 or TRBV6-3 and TRBJ2-3, with D maybe TRBD1 (6 bases). From germline, CDR1 is MNHEY and CDR2 SVGEGT. This CDR3 spans 13 amino acids. V was cut by 6 bases and J by 3 bases, with 10 bases left in between.